This passage covers 20 T cell receptor beta chains from one sample sequenced in a study of glioma-infiltrating T cells. Using RNA template, CDR3s of TCR alpha and beta were amplified with iRepertoire arm-PCR. TCRdb passed the multiplex PCR reads through MiXCR, listing each CDR3 protein once. Of approximately 93,000 distinct CDR3 sequences in the sample, approximately 40% were seen once. The sequencing sample was made of glioma tissue, nonneoplastic brain tissue, or PBMCs (not recorded which). Receptors originate from a human donor with low-grade glioma or glioblastoma, undergoing nonglioma brain surgery, or in good health (not recorded which).

This clonotype has ten or more counts. This chain uses TRBV28 with TRBJ1-3; TRBD1 might be the D (6 bases). The length of the CDR3 is 14 residues. Per the germline V gene, CDR1 is MDHEN and CDR2 is SYDVKM. With 2 bases removed from V and 3 bases from J, the gap between germline ends came to 8 bases. The CDR3 region is CASSLAGVGNTIYF. The DNA for the CDR3 is TGTGCCAGCAGTTTAGCAGGGGTTGGAAACACCATATATTTT.

This clonotype has ten or more counts. The rearrangement links TRBV6-6 to TRBJ2-3; D is possibly TRBD2 (5 bases). CDR3 length: 15 amino acids. CDR1 is MNHNY, CDR2 SVGAGI, per germline (reference sequence). Trimming left V 0 bases short and J 3 bases short, with 10 bases between. The CDR3 here is CASSYSGRGTDTQYF. CDR3 nucleotides: TGTGCCAGCAGTTACTCGGGCCGGGGTACAGATACGCAGTATTTT.

Many counts were recorded for this clonotype. This rearrangement joins TRBV7-2 to TRBJ2-7; 14 bases map to TRBD2. CDR1 and CDR2 (germline): SGHTA, FQGNSA. V dropped 4 bases and J dropped 7; count of bases not matched to a gene: 9. The CDR3 spans 16 residues. CDR3 region: CASSSPGLAGVREQYF. The CDR3 DNA reads TGTGCCAGCAGCTCCCCGGGACTAGCGGGAGTACGGGAGCAGTACTTC. Full variable domain (rest looked up from reference TRBV7-2 and TRBJ2-7): GAGVSQSPSNKVTEKGKDVELRCDPISGHTALYWYRQSLGQGLEFLIYFQGNSAPDKSGLPSDRFSAERTGGSVSTLTIQRTQQEDSAVYLCASSSPGLAGVREQYFGPGTRLTVT.

The chain links TRBV12-3 or TRBV12-4 to TRBJ2-1; D is undetermined. Trimming stripped 2 bases from V and 6 bases from J, with 8 bases between. This CDR3 is built from 13 residues. The CDR3 loop is CASSLSRSNEQFF. CDR3 DNA sequence: TGTGCCAGCAGTTTATCGAGAAGCAATGAGCAGTTCTTC.

This clonotype was counted at least ten times. The chain combines TRBV3-1 with TRBJ2-1; no reliable D call. The CDR3 has 14 amino acids. V lost 2 bases to trimming and J lost 10 bases, with 15 bases between them. Germline-derived CDR1 and CDR2 are LGHDT and YNNKEL (reference sequence). CDR3 protein: CASSQKASRAEQFF. In nucleotides, the CDR3 is TGTGCCAGCAGCCAAAAGGCCTCGAGAGCAGAGCAGTTCTTC.

This chain links TRBV4-1 with TRBJ2-7; D is perhaps TRBD2 (5 bases). The V gene's germline CDR1 is MGHRA and CDR2 YSYEKL. The CDR3 length is 14 residues. V was clipped by 7 bases and J by 2 bases, with 15 bases between them. CDR3 protein: CASNPWKRTYEQYF. The CDR3 DNA reads TGCGCCAGCAACCCGTGGAAGCGGACCTACGAGCAGTACTTC.

In its sample, this clonotype was seen many times. V is TRBV9 and J is TRBJ1-1, with D unresolved. Germline lookup yields CDR1 SGDLS and CDR2 YYNGEE. The CDR3 has 15 amino acids. The ends were cut back, 1 base at V and 1 base at J, with 11 bases in the middle. The CDR3 here is CASSVMDRKNTEAFF. The DNA for the CDR3 is TGTGCCAGCAGCGTAATGGACCGGAAGAACACTGAAGCTTTCTTT.

This clonotype occurred many times. The chain is built from TRBV25-1 and TRBJ2-3; 7 bases fit TRBD1. The CDR3 loop spans 15 amino acids. Germline V gene data show CDR1 as MGHDK and CDR2 as SYGVNS. Unmatched junction bases numbered 4, after V lost 1 base and J lost 3 bases. CDR3 bases: TGTGCCAGCAGTGAATCAGACAGGGTAACAGATACGCAGTATTTT. Translating gives CASSESDRVTDTQYF. The full variable domain, its missing parts supplied by reference TRBV25-1 and TRBJ2-3, is EADIYQTPRYLVIGTGKKITLECSQTMGHDKMYWYQQDPGMELHLIHYSYGVNSTEKGDLSSESTVSRIRTEHFPLTLESARPSHTSQYLCASSESDRVTDTQYFGPGTRLTVL.

The V and J genes are TRBV6-1 and TRBJ2-7; D unclear. The V gene's germline CDR1 is MNHNS and CDR2 SASEGT. The CDR3 is made up of 14 amino acids. The germline V and J ends were trimmed by 7 bases and 3 bases, with 16 bases remaining between them. The CDR3 sequence: CASTEALQIYEQYF. CDR3 bases: TGTGCCAGCACTGAGGCGCTCCAGATCTACGAGCAGTACTTC.

Concerning this clonotype: Being one base from a much bigger clone, this may be a read error. The V call is TRBV5-1, the J call TRBJ2-3; possibly TRBD1 for D (6 bases). Germline V gene data show CDR1 as SGHRS and CDR2 as YFSETQ. The CDR3 runs 14 residues. The CDR3 DNA sequence: TGCGGCAGCAGCAACCCAGGGGATGGGAGCACGCAGTATTTT. Translated, it gives CGSSNPGDGSTQYF.

Turning to this clonotype: A junction boundary mismatches the germline segment, possibly from a read error. The chain couples TRBV13 to TRBJ2-2; tentatively, D is TRBD2 (5 bases). The CDR3 totals 15 residues. Looked up from germline, CDR1 is PRHDT and CDR2 is FYEKMQ (reference sequence). The CDR3, as DNA: TGTGCCAGCGGCCAAGAAAGAGGGCGCGTCGGGGAGCTGCTTTTT. Its translation: CASGQERGRVGELLF.

This clonotype showed up many times. The rearrangement links TRBV20-1 to TRBJ2-7, with a possible D match to TRBD1 (5 bases). The CDR3 consists of 12 residues. The germline V gene has CDR1 DFQATT and CDR2 SNEGSKA (reference sequence). The germline V and J ends were trimmed by 1 base and 5 bases, with 9 bases remaining between them. The CDR3 sequence is CSARGQLNEQYF. The CDR3 DNA reads TGCAGTGCTAGAGGACAGTTAAACGAGCAGTACTTC.

The rearrangement joins TRBV6-2 or TRBV6-3 to TRBJ2-5, with a weak D call TRBD2 (7 bases). CDR1 is MNHEY, CDR2 SVGEGT, per germline. The CDR3 covers 15 residues. Trimming took off 8 bases at V and 5 bases at J, with 21 bases between the two ends. CDR3 nucleotides: TGTGCCAGCGCTCACCTAGGGGGGGGGTGGGAGACCCAGTACTTC. It codes for CASAHLGGGWETQYF.

Points on this clonotype: This may be a read error: a much more frequent sequence differs by one nucleotide. This chain joins TRBV19 and TRBJ2-2; no firm D call. The CDR3 has 14 amino acids. Germline V gives CDR1 LNHDA, CDR2 SQIVND (reference sequence). V was pared by 3 bases and J by 7 bases, with 12 bases between. Written as DNA, the CDR3 is TGTGCCAGTAGTATTCTGGTTGAATACGGGGAGCTGTTTTTT. It translates to CASSILVEYGELFF.

Only a few counts were recorded for this clonotype. This may be a read error, as it is one base from a much larger clone. This chain links TRBV7-3 with TRBJ2-1; D is unclear. Looked up from germline, CDR1 is SGHTA and CDR2 is FQGTGA. The V gene lost 5 bases and the J gene lost 9 bases, with 11 bases spanning the gap. This CDR3 has 12 residues. Here the CDR3 reads CASSPNGCEQFF. The CDR3 DNA follows: TGTGCCAGCAGCCCAAACGGGTGTGAGCAGTTCTTC.

This clonotype was counted at least ten times. This chain joins TRBV15 and TRBJ2-5; D ambiguous. The V end was cut by 1 base, the J end by 1 base, with 1 base between. Germline CDR1 reads LNHNV; CDR2 reads YYDKDF (reference sequence). This CDR3 has 12 amino acids. This CDR3 reads CATSRAQETQYF. Here the CDR3 DNA reads TGTGCCACCAGCAGAGCCCAAGAGACCCAGTACTTC.

The chain joins TRBV5-1 to TRBJ2-1; TRBD2 agrees at 11 bases. V dropped 3 bases and J dropped 4; count of bases not matched to a gene: 6. Germline CDR1 reads SGHRS; CDR2 reads YFSETQ. CDR3 size: 16 residues. CDR3 loop: CASSSISGGAYNEQFF. DNA of the CDR3: TGCGCCAGCAGCTCAATTAGCGGGGGGGCTTACAATGAGCAGTTCTTC.

This clonotype was detected ten times or more. The V and J genes are TRBV5-1 and TRBJ1-1; the match to TRBD1 covers 8 bases. The trim removed 4 bases at V and 2 bases at J, leaving 4 bases unmatched. The germline CDR1 and CDR2 sequences are SGHRS and YFSETQ. The CDR3 runs 14 residues. The CDR3 DNA sequence: TGCGCCAGCAGCGGACAGGGTGGAAACACTGAAGCTTTCTTT. Encoded protein: CASSGQGGNTEAFF.

This clonotype was picked up many times. The gene calls are TRBV20-1 and TRBJ1-5; D is uncertain. Germline loops: CDR1 DFQATT, CDR2 SNEGSKA (reference sequence). The V end lost 1 base, the J end lost 2 bases, and 12 bases lay between the germline ends. This CDR3 contains 15 residues. CDR3 in amino acids: CSARVPGTGNQPQHF. CDR3 DNA: TGCAGTGCTAGAGTCCCGGGCACAGGCAATCAGCCCCAGCATTTT.

This clonotype was observed many times. The rearrangement uses TRBV12-3 or TRBV12-4 and TRBJ2-1; the match to TRBD2 covers 12 bases. The trim removed 5 bases at V and 8 bases at J, leaving 7 bases unmatched. This CDR3 is 15 amino acids long. The CDR3 loop reads CASSTTSGRSHEQFF. The DNA for the CDR3 is TGTGCCAGCAGTACTACTAGCGGGAGGTCGCATGAGCAGTTCTTC.